The 32 T cell receptor beta chains listed next were all sequenced from one sample in a study of cytomegalovirus exposure and HLA in healthy donors. A multiplex PCR was run with 60 Vbeta primers and 13 Jbeta primers. TCRdb keeps only in-frame clones here, not all; method: immunoSEQ multiplex PCR. Among some 190,000 clones listed, 80% to 90% were seen once. Sequencing input: PBMCs. The receptor source for this set is a woman in her thirties in good health and CMV-seronegative.

The V gene is TRBV28, the J gene TRBJ1-1; D possibly corresponds to TRBD1 (6 bases). The CDR3 is 14 amino acids. V was trimmed by 4 bases and J by 2 bases, leaving 11 bases between them. CDR1 is MDHEN and CDR2 is SYDVKM in the germline V gene. The CDR3 loop reads CASSSWGTNTEAFF. For the CDR3, the DNA is TGTGCCAGCAGTTCATGGGGGACAAACACTGAAGCTTTCTTT.

In its sample, this clone was seen a few times. The chain carries TRBV6-1 and TRBJ2-5, with 7 bases identical to TRBD2. The CDR3 is made up of 13 amino acids. Losses at the gene ends were 8 bases for V and 5 bases for J; bases not matched to a gene: 8. Germline CDR1 reads MNHNS; CDR2 reads SASEGT. CDR3 bases: TGTGCCAGCTTAGGCGGGAGTAGTGAGACCCAGTACTTC. Protein sequence: CASLGGSSETQYF.

The chain has TRBV10-2 and TRBJ2-1, with 8 positions matching TRBD2. CDR3 length: 13 residues. Germline values: CDR1 WSHSY, CDR2 SAAADI. The ends lost 2 bases at V and 9 bases at J; junction bases unmatched: 3. The DNA of the CDR3 is TGCGCCAGCAGTGAGATAACTAGCGGTGAGCAGTTCTTC. It yields the protein CASSEITSGEQFF.

The table lists this clone with a count of one. The chain is built from TRBV27 and TRBJ2-3; 7 bases are a match to TRBD2. This CDR3 comprises 12 residues. Trimming removed 4 bases from V and 11 bases from J; junction bases left unmatched: 6. Germline V gene lookup returns CDR1 MNHEY and CDR2 SMNVEV (reference sequence). The CDR3 region is CASSSAGERQYF. The CDR3 DNA sequence: TGTGCCAGCAGTTCCGCGGGGGAGAGGCAGTATTTT.

The gene calls are TRBV5-1 and TRBJ2-3; TRBD2 might be the D (6 bases). The germline V gene encodes CDR1 SGHRS and CDR2 YFSETQ. V shed 1 base and J shed 6 bases, with 18 bases lying between them. This CDR3 region has 16 residues. The CDR3 region has the DNA TGCGCCAGCAGCTTGCGTCTAGCGAGCCCGCGGGATACGCAGTATTTT. Translation gives CASSLRLASPRDTQYF.

The CDR3 loop reads CSVETGQGNTEAFF. The CDR3 coding sequence is TGCAGCGTTGAAACCGGACAGGGTAACACTGAAGCTTTCTTT. The chain recombines TRBV29-1 with TRBJ1-1; 8 bases align to TRBD1. The CDR3 totals 14 residues. Germline V gives CDR1 SQVTM, CDR2 ANQGSEA. V trimming: 2 bases; J trimming: 2 bases; junction bases outside the gene matches: 4.

This clone turned up a few times. V is TRBV28 and J is TRBJ1-2; 9 nucleotides agree with TRBD1. CDR1 and CDR2 (germline): MDHEN, SYDVKM. CDR3 length: 15 residues. Trimming removed 5 bases from V and 8 bases from J; junction bases left unmatched: 12. CDR3 bases: TGTGCCAGCAGTCTAACGCAACAGGGGGCGGGAGGCTACACCTTC. It yields the protein CASSLTQQGAGGYTF.

This rearrangement joins TRBV4-1 to TRBJ1-1, with TRBD1 matching 9 bases. Germline-derived CDR1 and CDR2 are MGHRA and YSYEKL. The CDR3 spans 17 residues. Trimming at V came to 1 base and at J to 5 bases, leaving 11 bases not matched to a gene. CDR3 amino acids: CASSQADGTGWRTEAFF. CDR3 in DNA: TGCGCCAGCAGCCAAGCCGACGGGACAGGGTGGAGGACTGAAGCTTTCTTT.

V is TRBV7-2 and J is TRBJ2-6; D is ambiguous. Trimming left V 1 base short and J 4 bases short, with 11 bases between. The CDR3 consists of 16 residues. The germline CDR1 and CDR2 sequences are SGHTA and FQGNSA. The CDR3 nucleotides are TGTGCCAGCAGCTTAGGTCCAGGTCCCGGGGCCAACGTCCTGACTTTC. Translated: CASSLGPGPGANVLTF.

The J gene is TRBJ2-3, the V gene TRBV19; TRBD2 aligns across 11 bases. Looked up from germline, CDR1 is LNHDA and CDR2 is SQIVND (reference sequence). Trimming took 4 bases from V and 4 from J; bases not matched to a gene: 7. The CDR3 runs to 16 residues. The CDR3 DNA is TGTGCCAGTAGTAAACGGGGTAGCGGGGGGGCAGATACGCAGTATTTT. The encoded protein is CASSKRGSGGADTQYF.

V is TRBV5-5 and J is TRBJ2-2, with unresolved D. The germline V and J ends were trimmed by 6 bases and 2 bases, with 11 bases remaining between them. Germline V lookup: CDR1 SGHKS, CDR2 YYEKEE (reference sequence). The CDR3 length is 14 residues. CDR3 bases: TGTGCCAGCATTAGCTCGGGTAACACCGGGGAGCTGTTTTTT. Amino acids: CASISSGNTGELFF.

This chain links TRBV28 with TRBJ2-6; maybe TRBD2 (6 bases). The CDR3 is 15 residues long. V lost 3 bases, J lost 2 bases, and 8 bases lay in between. The germline CDR1 and CDR2 sequences are MDHEN and SYDVKM. The CDR3 bases are TGTGCCAGCAGTTTTTCGGGGGCTGGGGCCAACGTCCTGACTTTC. The encoded protein is CASSFSGAGANVLTF. Looking up the rest from reference TRBV28 and TRBJ2-6 gives the full variable domain: DVKVTQSSRYLVKRTGEKVFLECVQDMDHENMFWYRQDPGLGLRLIYFSYDVKMKEKGDIPEGYSVSREKKERFSLILESASTNQTSMYLCASSFSGAGANVLTFGAGSRLTVL.

This sequence joins TRBV6-6 and TRBJ1-1; D unresolved. The CDR3 length is 13 residues. V lost 6 bases, J lost 3 bases, and 11 bases lay in between. Germline CDR1 and CDR2: MNHNY and SVGAGI (reference sequence). CDR3: CASSSDSYTEAFF. CDR3 sequence (DNA): TGTGCCAGCAGCAGCGACTCATACACTGAAGCTTTCTTT.

The chain uses TRBV2 and TRBJ1-1; the D is unclear. This CDR3 is 13 amino acids long. CDR1 SNHLY and CDR2 FYNNEI come from the germline V gene. Trimming took 3 bases from V and 5 from J, leaving 10 bases between them. CDR3 region: CASSDPGRTEAFF. In DNA, the CDR3 is TGTGCCAGCAGTGATCCCGGTCGTACTGAAGCTTTCTTT.

The rearrangement joins TRBV5-1 to TRBJ1-1; weak D call: TRBD1 (6 bases). CDR3 length: 16 residues. The V and J ends lost 0 bases and 1 base respectively, with 13 bases between them. Germline CDR1 reads SGHRS; CDR2 reads YFSETQ. The DNA of the CDR3 is TGCGCCAGCAGCTTGGAACTCCAGGGGAGGAACACTGAAGCTTTCTTT. As protein: CASSLELQGRNTEAFF.

This sequence joins TRBV27 and TRBJ2-7; 7 bases match TRBD1. V dropped 1 base and J dropped 2; count of bases not matched to a gene: 5. The CDR3 loop spans 15 amino acids. Germline loops: CDR1 MNHEY, CDR2 SMNVEV (reference sequence). DNA for the CDR3: TGTGCCAGCAGTTTATTTGGGCAGGGGGCCTACGAGCAGTACTTC. Translation gives CASSLFGQGAYEQYF.

This chain uses TRBV6-1 with TRBJ2-7, with 7 bases lining up with TRBD1. CDR1 is MNHNS, CDR2 SASEGT, per germline. There are 15 residues in the CDR3. V dropped 4 bases and J dropped 2; count of bases not matched to a gene: 8. The chain's CDR3 is CASSATAGTAYEQYF. The CDR3 DNA follows: TGTGCCAGCAGTGCGACGGCCGGGACAGCCTACGAGCAGTACTTC.

J is TRBJ2-1 and V is TRBV27, with TRBD1 as a possible D gene (5 bases). The CDR3 totals 16 residues. V lost 5 bases and J lost 0, with 14 bases in between. Germline CDR1 MNHEY, CDR2 SMNVEV (reference sequence). CDR3 amino acids: CASSPLQVSSYNEQFF. The CDR3 DNA is TGTGCCAGCAGTCCGCTACAGGTGAGCTCCTACAATGAGCAGTTCTTC.

In its sample, this clone was seen once. The rearrangement links TRBV11-2 to TRBJ2-7, with D perhaps TRBD1 (6 bases). CDR3 length equals 11 residues. Germline loops: CDR1 SGHAT, CDR2 FQNNGV. Trimming took 5 bases from V and 8 from J, leaving 10 bases between them. CDR3 sequence (DNA): TGTGCCAGCAGCCCCGGACAGAAGCAGTACTTC. Residues: CASSPGQKQYF.

This rearrangement joins TRBV27 to TRBJ1-1, with D possibly matching TRBD1 (5 bases). Germline V gene data show CDR1 as MNHEY and CDR2 as SMNVEV (reference sequence). V was shortened by 3 bases and J by 0 bases, with 8 bases between the two germline ends. This CDR3 has 14 residues. DNA of the CDR3: TGTGCCAGCAGTTTGGTGGGGCTGAACACTGAAGCTTTCTTT. Protein product: CASSLVGLNTEAFF.

This clone was picked up one time. The rearrangement joins TRBV12-5 to TRBJ2-5; 11 bases fit TRBD1. V gave up 6 bases and J gave up 1 base; unmatched junction bases: 4. CDR1 and CDR2 (germline): LGHNT, FRNRAP. The CDR3 runs to 15 residues. The CDR3 here is CASGHGTGGQETQYF. In DNA, the CDR3 is TGTGCTAGTGGGCACGGGACAGGGGGCCAAGAGACCCAGTACTTC.

The chain combines TRBV25-1 with TRBJ2-6, with no clear D. Germline V CDR1 and CDR2: MGHDK, SYGVNS. Trimming cost V 3 bases and J 0 bases, with 9 bases left between them. This CDR3 has 16 amino acids. The DNA for the CDR3 is TGTGCCAGCAGTGATACCCTAGACTCTGGGGCCAACGTCCTGACTTTC. The encoded protein is CASSDTLDSGANVLTF. Full variable domain (remainder filled in from reference TRBV25-1 and TRBJ2-6): EADIYQTPRYLVIGTGKKITLECSQTMGHDKMYWYQQDPGMELHLIHYSYGVNSTEKGDLSSESTVSRIRTEHFPLTLESARPSHTSQYLCASSDTLDSGANVLTFGAGSRLTVL.

V is TRBV5-6 and J is TRBJ2-1, with D possibly matching TRBD2 (5 bases). Deletions cut 4 bases from V and 0 bases from J, with 14 bases between. Germline V gene lookup returns CDR1 SGHDT and CDR2 YYEEEE. This CDR3 has 16 residues. In DNA form, the CDR3 reads TGTGCCAGCAGCGGGCCACGTGGGAGCTCCTACAATGAGCAGTTCTTC. Protein product: CASSGPRGSSYNEQFF. The complete variable domain, with remaining parts taken from reference TRBV5-6 and TRBJ2-1, reads DAGVTQSPTHLIKTRGQQVTLRCSPKSGHDTVSWYQQALGQGPQFIFQYYEEEERQRGNFPDRFSGHQFPNYSSELNVNALLLGDSALYLCASSGPRGSSYNEQFFGPGTRLTVL.

The rearrangement uses TRBV5-1 and TRBJ1-2; no clear D. Trimming cost V 0 bases and J 5 bases, with 14 bases left between them. The CDR3 is 15 residues long. The germline V gene has CDR1 SGHRS and CDR2 YFSETQ. The CDR3 loop reads CASSLAERREYGYTF. CDR3 coding DNA: TGCGCCAGCAGCTTGGCCGAGAGGCGGGAGTATGGCTACACCTTC.

The rearrangement joins TRBV10-3 to TRBJ2-7; D perhaps matches TRBD1 (5 bases). The V and J ends lost 0 bases and 6 bases respectively, with 15 bases between them. CDR1 and CDR2 from the germline V gene are ENHRY and SYGVKD. The CDR3 is made up of 15 amino acids. Here the CDR3 reads CAISESVTGTGEQYF. CDR3 nucleotides: TGTGCCATCAGTGAGTCGGTTACAGGAACGGGCGAGCAGTACTTC.

The chain couples TRBV19 to TRBJ1-5; 8 nucleotides line up with TRBD1. V was clipped by 3 bases and J by 2 bases; unmatched bases: 6. Per the germline V gene, CDR1 is LNHDA and CDR2 is SQIVND (reference sequence). The length of the CDR3 is 16 residues. The CDR3 nucleotides read TGTGCCAGTAGTATTTTATTGACAGGGGGCAATCAGCCCCAGCATTTT. Translated: CASSILLTGGNQPQHF.

This chain joins TRBV7-2 and TRBJ2-1; D is perhaps TRBD1 (5 bases). The CDR3 length is 13 residues. V shed 6 bases and J shed 9 bases, with 15 bases lying between them. Germline V CDR1 and CDR2: SGHTA, FQGNSA. CDR3 DNA: TGTGCCAGCAGAGGGGCCTCTAAGGTTGAGCAGTTCTTC. This encodes CASRGASKVEQFF.

V gene TRBV19 combines with J gene TRBJ1-1; a weak D match, TRBD1 (6 bases). Germline assignment: CDR1 LNHDA and CDR2 SQIVND (reference sequence). Trimming removed 3 bases from V and 0 bases from J, with 14 bases in between. The CDR3 contains 16 residues. The CDR3 is CASSIYGGQMNTEAFF. CDR3 bases: TGTGCCAGTAGTATCTATGGAGGACAGATGAACACTGAAGCTTTCTTT.

Points on this clone: A read error may produce the germline difference seen at one junction end. The chain joins TRBV5-6 to TRBJ2-7; 8 bases map to TRBD1. The germline CDR1 and CDR2 sequences are SGHDT and YYEEEE. The CDR3 has 12 residues. The CDR3 DNA is TGTGCCAGCAGCTTGGGTTCGCAGGGGGCCTCCTTC. This codes for CASSLGSQGASF.

The rearrangement uses TRBV27 and TRBJ1-1; D is ambiguous. Germline loops: CDR1 MNHEY, CDR2 SMNVEV (reference sequence). This CDR3 is built from 13 residues. Trimming shortened V by 8 bases and J by 0 bases, and 10 bases separated the two germline ends. CDR3: CASLGGMNTEAFF. The CDR3 DNA follows: TGTGCCAGCCTCGGCGGGATGAACACTGAAGCTTTCTTT.

The rearrangement uses TRBV5-1 and TRBJ2-5; D is undetermined. The germline gives CDR1 SGHRS, CDR2 YFSETQ. Trimming took 4 bases from V and 4 from J, leaving 14 bases between them. The CDR3 has 14 amino acids. For the CDR3, the DNA is TGCGCCAGCAGCCCCGCATCTTTGAGAGAGACCCAGTACTTC. Translation gives CASSPASLRETQYF.

The chain combines TRBV6-5 with TRBJ1-4, with 10 positions matching TRBD1. Germline V gene sequence: CDR1 MNHEY, CDR2 SVGAGI. The ends lost 0 bases at V and 6 bases at J; junction bases unmatched: 4. This CDR3 is 16 amino acids long. CDR3 amino acids: CASSYSTGTGDEKLFF. For the CDR3, the DNA is TGTGCCAGCAGTTACTCGACTGGGACAGGGGATGAAAAACTGTTTTTT.